This TCR beta chain was sequenced for a study of control samples from healthy donors and cancer patients. V shed 4 bases, J shed 0 bases, and the junction held 1 base outside the gene matches. The CDR3 totals 14 residues. Germline CDR1 is LNHDA and CDR2 is SQIVND (reference sequence). Using immunoSEQ multiplex PCR, the repertoire was profiled, and TCRdb retains in-frame clones only, with some absent. The top ten clones hold around 1.1% of a sample with some 120,000 clones, around 89% of them seen once. The TCR was taken from a woman aged 45-60 years with colorectal cancer. The specimen sequenced was PBMCs. This chain uses TRBV19 with TRBJ2-7; 9 bases line up with TRBD1. The CDR3, as DNA: TGTGCCAGTAGTACACAGGGGGCCTCCTACGAGCAGTACTTC. This gives the protein CASSTQGASYEQYF.